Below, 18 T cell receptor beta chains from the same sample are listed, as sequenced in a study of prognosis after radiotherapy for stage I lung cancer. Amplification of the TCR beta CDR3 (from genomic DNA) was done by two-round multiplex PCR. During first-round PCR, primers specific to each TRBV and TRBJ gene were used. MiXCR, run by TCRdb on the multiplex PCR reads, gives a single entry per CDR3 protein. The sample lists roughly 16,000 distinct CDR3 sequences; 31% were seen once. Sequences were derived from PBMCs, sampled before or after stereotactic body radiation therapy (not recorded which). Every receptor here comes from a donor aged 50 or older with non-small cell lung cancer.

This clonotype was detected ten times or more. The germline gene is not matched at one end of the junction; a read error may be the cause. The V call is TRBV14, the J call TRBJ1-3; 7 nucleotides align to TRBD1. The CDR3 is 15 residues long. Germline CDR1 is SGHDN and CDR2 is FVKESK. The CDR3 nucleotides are TGTGCCAGCAGCGAAGACAGGGTGGGACGGGACACCATATATTTT. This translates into CASSEDRVGRDTIYF.

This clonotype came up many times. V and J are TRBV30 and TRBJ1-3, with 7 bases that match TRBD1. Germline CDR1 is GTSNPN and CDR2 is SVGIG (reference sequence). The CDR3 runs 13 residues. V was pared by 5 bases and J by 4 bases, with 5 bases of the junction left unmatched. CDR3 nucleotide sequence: TGTGCCTGGGATACAGGGGAAGGAAACACCATATATTTT. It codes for CAWDTGEGNTIYF.

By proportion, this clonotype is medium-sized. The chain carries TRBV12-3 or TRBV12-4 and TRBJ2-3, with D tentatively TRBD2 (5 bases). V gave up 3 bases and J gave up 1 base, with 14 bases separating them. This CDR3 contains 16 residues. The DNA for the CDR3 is TGTGCCAGCAGTTTTATCGGGGTGGTGGGCACAGATACGCAGTATTTT. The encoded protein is CASSFIGVVGTDTQYF.

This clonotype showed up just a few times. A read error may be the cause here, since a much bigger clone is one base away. The CDR3 nucleotides read TGTGCCAGCAGCTCACAATATGGGGGGATTAACACTGAAGCTTTCTTT. Residues: CASSSQYGGINTEAFF. This chain uses TRBV7-6 with TRBJ1-1; a weak D match, TRBD1 (5 bases). This CDR3 comprises 16 residues. Germline CDR1 is SGHVS and CDR2 is FNYEAQ. Trimming took off 4 bases at V and 2 bases at J, with 17 bases between the two ends.

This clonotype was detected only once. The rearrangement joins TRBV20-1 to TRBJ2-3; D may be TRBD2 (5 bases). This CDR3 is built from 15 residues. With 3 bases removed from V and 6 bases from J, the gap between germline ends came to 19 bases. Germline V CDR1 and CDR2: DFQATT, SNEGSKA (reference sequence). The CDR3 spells CSARASGRDVDTQYF. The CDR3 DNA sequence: TGCAGTGCTAGGGCCAGCGGTAGGGATGTGGATACGCAGTATTTT.

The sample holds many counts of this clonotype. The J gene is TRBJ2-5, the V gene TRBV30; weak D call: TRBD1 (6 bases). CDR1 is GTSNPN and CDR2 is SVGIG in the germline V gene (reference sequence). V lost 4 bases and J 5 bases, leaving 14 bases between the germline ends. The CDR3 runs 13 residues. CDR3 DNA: TGTGCCTGGAACAATCAGGGGCATGAGACCCAGTACTTC. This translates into CAWNNQGHETQYF.

The CDR3 DNA reads TGCAGTGCTAGACCGGGACAGGGGGAAGACGAGCAGTACTTC. The encoded protein is CSARPGQGEDEQYF. V gene TRBV20-1 combines with J gene TRBJ2-7; 11 bases align to TRBD1. The V gene end was trimmed by 2 bases and the J gene end by 5 bases; junction bases not matched to a gene: 5. Germline V CDR1 and CDR2: DFQATT, SNEGSKA (reference sequence). This CDR3 contains 14 residues.

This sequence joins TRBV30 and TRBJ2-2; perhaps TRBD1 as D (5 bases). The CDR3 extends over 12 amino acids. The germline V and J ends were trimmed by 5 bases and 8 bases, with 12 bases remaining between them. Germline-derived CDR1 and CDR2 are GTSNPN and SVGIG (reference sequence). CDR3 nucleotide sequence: TGTGCCTGGTTAAGACAGTCTGGGGAGCTGTTTTTT. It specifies CAWLRQSGELFF.

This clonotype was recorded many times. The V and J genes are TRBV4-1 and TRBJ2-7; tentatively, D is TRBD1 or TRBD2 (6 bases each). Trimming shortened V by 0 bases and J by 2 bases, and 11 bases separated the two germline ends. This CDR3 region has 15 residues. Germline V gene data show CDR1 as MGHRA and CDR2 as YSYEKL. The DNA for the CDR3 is TGCGCCAGCAGCCAAGAAGGGGGGTCAACCTACGAGCAGTACTTC. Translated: CASSQEGGSTYEQYF.

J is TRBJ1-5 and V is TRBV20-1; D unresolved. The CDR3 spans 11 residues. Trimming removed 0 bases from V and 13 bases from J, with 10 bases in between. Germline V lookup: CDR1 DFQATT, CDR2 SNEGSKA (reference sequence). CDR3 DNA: TGCAGTGCTAGAGATCTCGTTGGGCAGCATTTT. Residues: CSARDLVGQHF.

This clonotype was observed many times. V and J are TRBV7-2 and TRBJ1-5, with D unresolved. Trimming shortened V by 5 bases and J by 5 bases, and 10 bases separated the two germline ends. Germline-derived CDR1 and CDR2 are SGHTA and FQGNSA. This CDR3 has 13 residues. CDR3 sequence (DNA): TGTGCCAGCAGCCCTCTTGGGGATCAGCCCCAGCATTTT. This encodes CASSPLGDQPQHF.

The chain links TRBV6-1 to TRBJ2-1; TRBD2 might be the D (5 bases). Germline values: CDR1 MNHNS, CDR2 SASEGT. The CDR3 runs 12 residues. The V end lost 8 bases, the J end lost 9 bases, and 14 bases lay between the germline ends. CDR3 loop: CASFTSLSEQFF. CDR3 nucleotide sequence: TGTGCCAGCTTTACTAGTTTGAGTGAGCAGTTCTTC.

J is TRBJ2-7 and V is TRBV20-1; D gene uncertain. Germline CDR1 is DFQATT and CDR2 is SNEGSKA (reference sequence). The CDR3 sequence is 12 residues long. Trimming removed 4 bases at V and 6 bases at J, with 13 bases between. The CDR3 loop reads CSATATIGEQYF. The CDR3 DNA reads TGCAGTGCTACGGCTACTATCGGCGAGCAGTACTTC.

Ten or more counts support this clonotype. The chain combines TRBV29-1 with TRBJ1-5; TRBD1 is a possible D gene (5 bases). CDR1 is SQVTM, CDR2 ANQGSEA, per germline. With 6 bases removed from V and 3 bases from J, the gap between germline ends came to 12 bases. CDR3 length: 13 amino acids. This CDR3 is CSVGGHVNQPQHF. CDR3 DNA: TGCAGCGTGGGAGGACACGTCAATCAGCCCCAGCATTTT.

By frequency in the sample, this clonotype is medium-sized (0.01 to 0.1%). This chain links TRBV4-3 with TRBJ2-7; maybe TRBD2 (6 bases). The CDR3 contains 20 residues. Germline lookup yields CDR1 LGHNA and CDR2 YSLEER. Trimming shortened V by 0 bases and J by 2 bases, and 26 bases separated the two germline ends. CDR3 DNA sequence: TGCGCCAGCAGCCAAGAGGGCTCGGGACGGGTGACTAGTGAGGCCTACGAGCAGTACTTC. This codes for CASSQEGSGRVTSEAYEQYF.

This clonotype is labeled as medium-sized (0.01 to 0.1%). Here the CDR3 reads CSARNIAGGPADTQYF. The CDR3 DNA follows: TGCAGTGCTAGAAACATAGCGGGAGGGCCCGCAGATACGCAGTATTTT. V and J are TRBV20-1 and TRBJ2-3, with TRBD2 matching over 11 bases. The CDR3 has 16 amino acids. J was trimmed by 4 bases and V by 2 bases; bases with no gene match: 8. Germline V gene lookup returns CDR1 DFQATT and CDR2 SNEGSKA (reference sequence).

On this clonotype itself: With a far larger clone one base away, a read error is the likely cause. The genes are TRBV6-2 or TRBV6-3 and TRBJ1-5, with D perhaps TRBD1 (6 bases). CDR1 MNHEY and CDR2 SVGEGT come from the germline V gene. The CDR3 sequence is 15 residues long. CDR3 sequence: CAIRVGARSSQPQHF. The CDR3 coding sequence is TGTGCCATCAGGGTGGGGGCGCGAAGCAGTCAGCCCCAGCATTTT.

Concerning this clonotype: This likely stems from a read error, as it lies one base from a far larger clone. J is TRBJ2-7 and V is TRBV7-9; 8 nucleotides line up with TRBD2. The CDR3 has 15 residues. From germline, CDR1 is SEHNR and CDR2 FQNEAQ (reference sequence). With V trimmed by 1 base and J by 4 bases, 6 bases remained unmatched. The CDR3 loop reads CASSLVSGIKYEQYF. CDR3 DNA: TGTGCCAGCAGCTTAGTTAGCGGGATCAAATACGAGCAGTACTTC.